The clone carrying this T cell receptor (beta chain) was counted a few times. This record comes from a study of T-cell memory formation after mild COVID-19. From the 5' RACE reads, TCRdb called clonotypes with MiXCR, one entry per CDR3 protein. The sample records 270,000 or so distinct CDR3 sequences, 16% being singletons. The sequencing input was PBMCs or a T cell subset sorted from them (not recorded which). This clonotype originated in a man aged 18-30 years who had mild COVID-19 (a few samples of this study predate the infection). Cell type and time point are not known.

This chain's CDR3 is CASSPEHDTGRAFF. The CDR3 bases are TGTGCCAGCTCACCCGAACACGATACAGGGCGAGCTTTCTTT. The chain has TRBV18 and TRBJ1-1, with D possibly TRBD1 on 6 matching bases. Looked up from germline, CDR1 is KGHSH and CDR2 is LQKENI. Trimming pared 3 bases from V and 10 bases from J, leaving 18 bases between. There are 14 residues in the CDR3.